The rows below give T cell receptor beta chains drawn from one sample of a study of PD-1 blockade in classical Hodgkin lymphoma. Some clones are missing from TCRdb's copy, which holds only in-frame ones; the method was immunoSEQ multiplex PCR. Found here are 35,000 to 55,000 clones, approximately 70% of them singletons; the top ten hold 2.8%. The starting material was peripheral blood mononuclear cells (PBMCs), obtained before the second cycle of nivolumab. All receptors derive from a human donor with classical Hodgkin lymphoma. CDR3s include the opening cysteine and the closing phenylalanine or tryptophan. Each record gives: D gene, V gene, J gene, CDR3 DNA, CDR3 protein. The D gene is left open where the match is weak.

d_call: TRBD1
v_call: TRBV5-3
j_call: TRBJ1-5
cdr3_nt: TGCGCCAGCAGCCCGTACAGGGGCAGGCAGCCCCAGCATTTT
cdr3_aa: CASSPYRGRQPQHF

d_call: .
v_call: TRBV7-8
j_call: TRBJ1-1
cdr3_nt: TGTGCCAGCAGCTTAGGGGGGGGCACTGAAGCTTTCTTT
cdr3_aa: CASSLGGGTEAFF

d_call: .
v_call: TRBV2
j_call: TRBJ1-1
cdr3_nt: TGTGCCAGCAGGCTGGACAGGAACACTGAAGCTTTCTTT
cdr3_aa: CASRLDRNTEAFF

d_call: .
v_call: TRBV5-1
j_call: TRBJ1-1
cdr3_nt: TGCGCCAGCAGCTTGGCCCTGGACGCGAACACTGAAGCTTTCTTT
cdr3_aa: CASSLALDANTEAFF

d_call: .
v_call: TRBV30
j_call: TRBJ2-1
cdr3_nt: TGTGCCGGACTGGGAAATCAGCAGTTCTTC
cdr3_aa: CAGLGNQQFF

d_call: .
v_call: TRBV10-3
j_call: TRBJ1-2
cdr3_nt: TGTGCCATCAGTGAGTCCACCTATGGCTACACCTTC
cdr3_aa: CAISESTYGYTF

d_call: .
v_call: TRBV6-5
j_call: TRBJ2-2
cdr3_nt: TGTGCCAGCAGCCCAGACCGACGAACCGGGGAGCTGTTTTTT
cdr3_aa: CASSPDRRTGELFF

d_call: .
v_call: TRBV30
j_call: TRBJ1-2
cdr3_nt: TGTGCCTGGAGTGTTTGGGGGGGCCCTGGGGCAGGCTACACCTTC
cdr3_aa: CAWSVWGGPGAGYTF

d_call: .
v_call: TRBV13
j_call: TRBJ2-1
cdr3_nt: TGTGCCCGCAGCTTGGGACTTACTTACAATGAGCAGTTCTTC
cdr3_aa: CARSLGLTYNEQFF

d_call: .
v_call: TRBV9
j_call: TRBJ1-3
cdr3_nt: TGTGCCAGCAGCTCCAGCCTGAAGACCTCTGGAAACACCATATATTTT
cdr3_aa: CASSSSLKTSGNTIYF